This T cell receptor beta chain was obtained from a study of cytotoxic CD8 clonotypes in ibrutinib-treated CLL. This clone was picked up a small number of times. Germline loops: CDR1 SEHNR, CDR2 FQNEAQ (reference sequence). CDR3 length: 16 residues. Losses at the gene ends were 3 bases for V and 5 bases for J; bases not matched to a gene: 11. The protocol was immunoSEQ multiplex PCR, while the TCRdb copy is restricted to in-frame clones and leaves out a portion. Of under 50,000 clones in the sample, about 65% were seen once. This receptor was identified in a human donor with chronic lymphocytic leukemia. The J gene is TRBJ1-1, the V gene TRBV7-9; 8 bases line up with TRBD1. This specimen consisted of PBMCs, obtained at disease progression, from a patient treated with ibrutinib. The CDR3 DNA reads as TGTGCCAGCAGCTTCTATATAGGACAGGGTAAGACTGAAGCTTTCTTT. Amino acids: CASSFYIGQGKTEAFF.